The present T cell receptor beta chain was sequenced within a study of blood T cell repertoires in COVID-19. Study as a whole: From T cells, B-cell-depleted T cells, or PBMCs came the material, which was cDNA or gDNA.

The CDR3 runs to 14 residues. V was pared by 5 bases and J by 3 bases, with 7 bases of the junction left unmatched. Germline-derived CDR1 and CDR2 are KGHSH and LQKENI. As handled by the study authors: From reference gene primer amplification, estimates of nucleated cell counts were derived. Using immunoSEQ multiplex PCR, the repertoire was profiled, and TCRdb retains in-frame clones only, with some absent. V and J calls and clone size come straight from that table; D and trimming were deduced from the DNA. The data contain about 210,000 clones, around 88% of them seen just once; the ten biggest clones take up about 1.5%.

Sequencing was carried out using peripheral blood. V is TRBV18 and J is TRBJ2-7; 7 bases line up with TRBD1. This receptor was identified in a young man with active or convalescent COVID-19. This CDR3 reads CASSTQGVDYEQYF. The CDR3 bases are TGTGCCAGCTCAACCCAGGGGGTGGACTACGAGCAGTACTTC.